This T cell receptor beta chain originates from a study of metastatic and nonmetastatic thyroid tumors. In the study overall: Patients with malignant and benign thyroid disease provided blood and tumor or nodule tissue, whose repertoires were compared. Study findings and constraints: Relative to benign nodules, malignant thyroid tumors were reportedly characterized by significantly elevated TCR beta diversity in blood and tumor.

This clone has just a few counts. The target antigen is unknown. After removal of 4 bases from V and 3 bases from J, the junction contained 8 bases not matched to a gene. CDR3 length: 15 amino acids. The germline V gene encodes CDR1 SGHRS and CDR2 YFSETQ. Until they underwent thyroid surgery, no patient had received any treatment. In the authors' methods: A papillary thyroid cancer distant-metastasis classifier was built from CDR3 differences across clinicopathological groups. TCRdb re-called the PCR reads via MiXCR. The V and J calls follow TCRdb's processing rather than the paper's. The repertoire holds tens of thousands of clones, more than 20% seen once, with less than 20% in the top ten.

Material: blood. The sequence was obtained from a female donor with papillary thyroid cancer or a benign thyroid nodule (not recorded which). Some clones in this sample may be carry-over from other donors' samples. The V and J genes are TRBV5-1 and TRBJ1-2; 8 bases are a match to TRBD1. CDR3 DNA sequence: TGCGCCAGCAGCACGGGACAGGTTTATGACTATGGCTACACCTTC. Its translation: CASSTGQVYDYGYTF. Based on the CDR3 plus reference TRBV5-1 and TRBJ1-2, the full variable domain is KAGVTQTPRYLIKTRGQQVTLSCSPISGHRSVSWYQQTPGQGLQFLFEYFSETQRNKGNFPGRFSGRQFSNSRSEMNVSTLELGDSALYLCASSTGQVYDYGYTFGSGTRLTVV.